Detailed here is one T cell receptor beta chain. Its antigen remains unidentified. The data were taken from a study of T cell responses to AZD1222 COVID-19 vaccine. General observations from the study: Baseline testing showed seropositivity in only a handful of AZD1222 recipients. Possibly, clonal diversity was underestimated; donors were largely white British and included more females. All repertoire sampling was performed exclusively after the peak T cell response. At 160-218 and 743-854, vaccine-associated CD4 TCRs were dominant, and they spanned spike.

Measured with immunoSEQ multiplex PCR; TCRdb has only the in-frame clones, and not every one. The sample lists roughly 170,000 clones, approximately 90% occurring once. The specimen was peripheral blood, collected on day 0 of AZD1222 vaccination. The receptor's source is an adult in good health.

The CDR3 DNA sequence: TGTGCCAGCAGTTCGGACAGGGGGACCAATGAGCAGTTCTTC. Its translation is CASSSDRGTNEQFF. The rearrangement links TRBV27 to TRBJ2-1; 10 nucleotides match TRBD1. CDR3 size: 14 residues. CDR1 MNHEY and CDR2 SMNVEV come from the germline V gene (reference sequence). The V and J ends lost 4 bases and 6 bases, in that order; junction bases with no gene match: 3.